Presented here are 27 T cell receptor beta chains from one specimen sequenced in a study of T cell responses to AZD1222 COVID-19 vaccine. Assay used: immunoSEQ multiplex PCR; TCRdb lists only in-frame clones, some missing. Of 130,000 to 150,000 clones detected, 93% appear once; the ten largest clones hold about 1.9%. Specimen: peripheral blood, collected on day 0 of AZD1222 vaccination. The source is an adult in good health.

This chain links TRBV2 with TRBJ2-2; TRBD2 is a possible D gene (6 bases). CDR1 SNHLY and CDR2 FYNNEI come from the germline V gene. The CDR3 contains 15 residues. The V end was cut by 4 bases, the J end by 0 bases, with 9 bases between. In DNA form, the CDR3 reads TGTGCCAGCAGTGTTAGCGGTGCGAACACCGGGGAGCTGTTTTTT. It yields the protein CASSVSGANTGELFF.

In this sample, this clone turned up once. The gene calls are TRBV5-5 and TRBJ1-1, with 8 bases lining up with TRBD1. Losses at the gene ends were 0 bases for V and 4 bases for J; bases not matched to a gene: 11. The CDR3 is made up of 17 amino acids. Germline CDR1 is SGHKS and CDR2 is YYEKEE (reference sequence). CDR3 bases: TGTGCCAGCAGCTTGGAATTCCGGACAGGGAGGGGCACTGAAGCTTTCTTT. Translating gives CASSLEFRTGRGTEAFF.

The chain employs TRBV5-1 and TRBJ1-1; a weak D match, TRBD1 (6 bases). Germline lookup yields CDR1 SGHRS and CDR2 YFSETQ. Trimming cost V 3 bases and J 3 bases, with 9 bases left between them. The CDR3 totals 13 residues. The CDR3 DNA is TGCGCCAGCAGCTGGAGGGGGGACACTGAAGCTTTCTTT. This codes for CASSWRGDTEAFF.

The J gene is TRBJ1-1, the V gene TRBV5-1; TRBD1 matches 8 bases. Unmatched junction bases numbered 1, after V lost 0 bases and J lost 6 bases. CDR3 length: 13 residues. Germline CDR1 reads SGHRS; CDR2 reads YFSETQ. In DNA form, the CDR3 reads TGCGCCAGCAGCTTGGGGACAGGGCCTGAAGCTTTCTTT. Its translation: CASSLGTGPEAFF.

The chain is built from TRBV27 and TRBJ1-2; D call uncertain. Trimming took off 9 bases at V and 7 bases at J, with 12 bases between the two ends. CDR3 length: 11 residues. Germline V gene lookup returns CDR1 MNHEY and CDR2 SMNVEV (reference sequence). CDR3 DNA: TGTGCCAGGGGCCTCGAGGGTGGCTACACCTTC. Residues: CARGLEGGYTF.

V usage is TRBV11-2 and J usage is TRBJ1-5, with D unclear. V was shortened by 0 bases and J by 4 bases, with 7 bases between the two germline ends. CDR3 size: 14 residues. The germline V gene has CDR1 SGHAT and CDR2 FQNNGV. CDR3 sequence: CASSLDLGNQPQHF. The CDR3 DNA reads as TGTGCCAGCAGCTTAGATCTAGGGAATCAGCCCCAGCATTTT.

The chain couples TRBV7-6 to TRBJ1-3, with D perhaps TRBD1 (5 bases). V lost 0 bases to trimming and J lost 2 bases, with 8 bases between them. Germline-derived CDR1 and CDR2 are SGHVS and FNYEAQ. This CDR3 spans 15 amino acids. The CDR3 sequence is CASSLARAAGNTIYF. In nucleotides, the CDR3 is TGTGCCAGCAGCTTAGCCAGGGCTGCTGGAAACACCATATATTTT.

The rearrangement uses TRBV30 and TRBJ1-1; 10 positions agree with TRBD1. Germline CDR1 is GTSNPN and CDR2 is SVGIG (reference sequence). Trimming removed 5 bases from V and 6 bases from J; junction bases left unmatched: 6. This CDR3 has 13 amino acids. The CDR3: CAWVGQGSAEAFF. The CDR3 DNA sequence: TGTGCCTGGGTGGGACAGGGGAGCGCTGAAGCTTTCTTT. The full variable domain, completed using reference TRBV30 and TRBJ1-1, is SQTIHQWPATLVQPVGSPLSLECTVEGTSNPNLYWYRQAAGRGLQLLFYSVGIGQISSEVPQNLSASRPQDRQFILSSKKLLLSDSGFYLCAWVGQGSAEAFFGQGTRLTVV.

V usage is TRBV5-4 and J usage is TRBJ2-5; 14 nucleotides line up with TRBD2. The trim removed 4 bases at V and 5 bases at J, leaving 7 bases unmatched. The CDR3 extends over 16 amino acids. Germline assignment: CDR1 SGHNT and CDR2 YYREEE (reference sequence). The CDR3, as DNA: TGTGCCAGCAGCCCAGGGACTAGCGGGAGTAGCGAGACCCAGTACTTC. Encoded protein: CASSPGTSGSSETQYF.

The CDR3 protein is CASSPKSGQGITEAFF. The CDR3 DNA reads TGTGCCAGCAGCCCGAAGTCGGGACAGGGGATAACTGAAGCTTTCTTT. This chain joins TRBV11-2 and TRBJ1-1, with 10 positions matching TRBD1. The CDR3 totals 16 residues. V lost 5 bases and J lost 5; bases outside the gene matches: 11. Germline-derived CDR1 and CDR2 are SGHAT and FQNNGV.

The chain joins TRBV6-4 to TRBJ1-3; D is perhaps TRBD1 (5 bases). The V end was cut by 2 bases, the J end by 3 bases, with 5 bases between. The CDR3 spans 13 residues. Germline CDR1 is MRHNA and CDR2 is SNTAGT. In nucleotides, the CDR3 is TGTGCCAGCAGTGACGACAGTGGAAACACCATATATTTT. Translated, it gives CASSDDSGNTIYF.

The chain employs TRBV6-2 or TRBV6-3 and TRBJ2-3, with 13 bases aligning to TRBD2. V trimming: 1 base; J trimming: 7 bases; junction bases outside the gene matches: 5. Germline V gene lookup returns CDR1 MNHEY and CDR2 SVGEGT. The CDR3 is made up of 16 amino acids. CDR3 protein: CASSYLGLAGLNTQYF. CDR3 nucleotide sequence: TGTGCCAGCAGTTACTTGGGACTAGCGGGACTGAATACGCAGTATTTT.

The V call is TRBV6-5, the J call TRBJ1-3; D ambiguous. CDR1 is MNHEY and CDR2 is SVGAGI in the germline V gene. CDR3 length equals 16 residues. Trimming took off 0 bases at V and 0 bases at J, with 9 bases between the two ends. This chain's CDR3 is CASSYSKGHSGNTIYF. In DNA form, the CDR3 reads TGTGCCAGCAGTTACTCAAAAGGCCACTCTGGAAACACCATATATTTT.

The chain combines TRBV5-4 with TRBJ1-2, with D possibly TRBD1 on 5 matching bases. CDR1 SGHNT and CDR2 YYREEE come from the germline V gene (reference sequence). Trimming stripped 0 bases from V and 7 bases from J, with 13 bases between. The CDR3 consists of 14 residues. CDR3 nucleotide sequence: TGTGCCAGCAGCTTGGGGCAGGGAAGGAGTGGCTACACCTTC. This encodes CASSLGQGRSGYTF.

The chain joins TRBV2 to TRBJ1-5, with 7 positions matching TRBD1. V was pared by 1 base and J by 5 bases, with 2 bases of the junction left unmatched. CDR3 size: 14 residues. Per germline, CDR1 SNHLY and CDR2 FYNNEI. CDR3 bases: TGTGCCAGCAGTGAAGACAGGGGCTATCAGCCCCAGCATTTT. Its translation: CASSEDRGYQPQHF.

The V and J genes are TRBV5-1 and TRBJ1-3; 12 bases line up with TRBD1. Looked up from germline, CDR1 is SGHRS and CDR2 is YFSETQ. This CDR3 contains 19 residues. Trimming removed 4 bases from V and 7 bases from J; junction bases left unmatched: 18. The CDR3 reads CASSLPRGQGATPLNTIYF. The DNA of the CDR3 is TGCGCCAGCAGCCTCCCTCGGGGACAGGGGGCGACTCCATTGAACACCATATATTTT.

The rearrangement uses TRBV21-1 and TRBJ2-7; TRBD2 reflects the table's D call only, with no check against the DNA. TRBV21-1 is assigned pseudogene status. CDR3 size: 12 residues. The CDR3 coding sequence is TGTGCCAGCAGCCCCCGGGGCTACGAGCAGTACTTC. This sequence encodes CASSPRGYEQYF.

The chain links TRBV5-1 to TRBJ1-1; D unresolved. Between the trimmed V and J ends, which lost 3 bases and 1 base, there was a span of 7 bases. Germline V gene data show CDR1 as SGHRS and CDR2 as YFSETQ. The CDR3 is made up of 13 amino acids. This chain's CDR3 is CASSSERNTEAFF. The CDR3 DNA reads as TGCGCCAGCAGCTCCGAGAGGAACACTGAAGCTTTCTTT.

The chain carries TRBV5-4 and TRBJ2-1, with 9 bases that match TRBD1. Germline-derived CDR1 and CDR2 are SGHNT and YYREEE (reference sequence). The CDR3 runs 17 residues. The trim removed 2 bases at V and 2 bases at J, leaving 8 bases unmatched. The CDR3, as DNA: TGTGCCAGCAGCTTTCGACAGGGGGTACCAACCTACAATGAGCAGTTCTTC. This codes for CASSFRQGVPTYNEQFF. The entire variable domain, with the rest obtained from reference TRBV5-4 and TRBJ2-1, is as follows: ETGVTQSPTHLIKTRGQQVTLRCSSQSGHNTVSWYQQALGQGPQFIFQYYREEENGRGNFPPRFSGLQFPNYSSELNVNALELDDSALYLCASSFRQGVPTYNEQFFGPGTRLTVL.

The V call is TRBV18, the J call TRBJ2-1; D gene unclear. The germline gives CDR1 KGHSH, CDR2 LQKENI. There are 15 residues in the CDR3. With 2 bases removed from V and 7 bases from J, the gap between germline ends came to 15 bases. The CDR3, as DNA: TGTGCCAGCTCACCAGCGGTGTTAAGGGAAAATGAGCAGTTCTTC. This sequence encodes CASSPAVLRENEQFF.

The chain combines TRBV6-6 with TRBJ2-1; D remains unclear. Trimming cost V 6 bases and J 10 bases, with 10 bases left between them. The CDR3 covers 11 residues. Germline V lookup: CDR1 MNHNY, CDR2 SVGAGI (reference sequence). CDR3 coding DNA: TGTGCCAGCAGCCCTGGGGTGGAGCAGTTCTTC. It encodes CASSPGVEQFF.

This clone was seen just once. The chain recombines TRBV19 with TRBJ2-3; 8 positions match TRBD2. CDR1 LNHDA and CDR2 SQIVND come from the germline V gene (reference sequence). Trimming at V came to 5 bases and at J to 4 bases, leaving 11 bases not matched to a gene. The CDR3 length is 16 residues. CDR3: CASSVSGRGTADTQYF. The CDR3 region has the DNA TGTGCCAGTAGTGTCAGCGGGAGAGGAACCGCAGATACGCAGTATTTT.

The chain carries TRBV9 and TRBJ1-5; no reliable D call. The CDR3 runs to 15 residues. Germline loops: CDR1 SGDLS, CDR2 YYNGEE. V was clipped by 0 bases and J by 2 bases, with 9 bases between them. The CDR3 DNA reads TGTGCCAGCAGCGTAGATACGGAACGCAATCAGCCCCAGCATTTT. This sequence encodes CASSVDTERNQPQHF.

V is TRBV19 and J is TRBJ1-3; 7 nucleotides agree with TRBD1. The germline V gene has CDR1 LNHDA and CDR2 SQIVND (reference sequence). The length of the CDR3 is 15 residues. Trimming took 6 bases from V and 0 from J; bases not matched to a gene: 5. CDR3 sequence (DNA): TGTGCCAGTAGCCCCTGGGACAGCTCTGGAAACACCATATATTTT. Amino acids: CASSPWDSSGNTIYF.

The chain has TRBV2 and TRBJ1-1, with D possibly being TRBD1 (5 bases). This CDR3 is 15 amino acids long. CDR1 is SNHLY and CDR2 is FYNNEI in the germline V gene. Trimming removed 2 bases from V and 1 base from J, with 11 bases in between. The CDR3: CASSEQGWANTEAFF. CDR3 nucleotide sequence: TGTGCCAGCAGTGAACAGGGTTGGGCGAACACTGAAGCTTTCTTT.

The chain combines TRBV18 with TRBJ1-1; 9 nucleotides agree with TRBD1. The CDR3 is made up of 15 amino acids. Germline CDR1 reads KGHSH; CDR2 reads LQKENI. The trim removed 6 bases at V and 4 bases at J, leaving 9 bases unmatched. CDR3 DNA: TGTGCCAGCTCGAGACAGGGGGATGGGGTCACTGAAGCTTTCTTT. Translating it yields CASSRQGDGVTEAFF.

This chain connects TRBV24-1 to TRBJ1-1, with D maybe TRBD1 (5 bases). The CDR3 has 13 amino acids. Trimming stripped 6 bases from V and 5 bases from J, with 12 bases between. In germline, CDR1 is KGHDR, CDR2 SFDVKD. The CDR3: CATSQSGGTEAFF. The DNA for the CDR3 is TGTGCCACCAGTCAGTCCGGGGGAACTGAAGCTTTCTTT.